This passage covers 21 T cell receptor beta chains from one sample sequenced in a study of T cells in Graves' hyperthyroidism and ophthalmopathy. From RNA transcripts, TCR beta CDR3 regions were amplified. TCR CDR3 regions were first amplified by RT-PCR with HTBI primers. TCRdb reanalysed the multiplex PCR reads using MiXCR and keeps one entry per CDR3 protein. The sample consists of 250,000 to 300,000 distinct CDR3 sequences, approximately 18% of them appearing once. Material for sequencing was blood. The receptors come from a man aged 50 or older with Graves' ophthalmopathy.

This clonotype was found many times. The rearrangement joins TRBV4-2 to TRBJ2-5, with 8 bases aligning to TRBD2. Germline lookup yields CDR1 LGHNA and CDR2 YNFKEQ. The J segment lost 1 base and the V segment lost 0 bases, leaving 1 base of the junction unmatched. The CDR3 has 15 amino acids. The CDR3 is CASSQDREGQETQYF. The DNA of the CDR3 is TGTGCCAGCAGCCAAGATCGGGAGGGCCAAGAGACCCAGTACTTC.

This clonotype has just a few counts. The DNA for the CDR3 is TGTGCCAGCAACTCAGGGGGGGGAGCAGAGACCCAGTACTTC. Translating it yields CASNSGGGAETQYF. V and J are TRBV7-9 and TRBJ2-5, with D perhaps matching TRBD1 or TRBD2 (7 bases each). Germline values: CDR1 SEHNR, CDR2 FQNEAQ (reference sequence). Trimming cost V 7 bases and J 4 bases, with 16 bases left between them. This CDR3 region has 14 residues.

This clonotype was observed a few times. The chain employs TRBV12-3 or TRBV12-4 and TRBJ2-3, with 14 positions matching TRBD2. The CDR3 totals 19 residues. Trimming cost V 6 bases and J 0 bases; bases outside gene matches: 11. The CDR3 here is CASSQGLAGATPSTDTQYF. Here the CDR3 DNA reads TGTGCCAGCAGCCAGGGACTAGCGGGAGCGACTCCTAGCACAGATACGCAGTATTTT.

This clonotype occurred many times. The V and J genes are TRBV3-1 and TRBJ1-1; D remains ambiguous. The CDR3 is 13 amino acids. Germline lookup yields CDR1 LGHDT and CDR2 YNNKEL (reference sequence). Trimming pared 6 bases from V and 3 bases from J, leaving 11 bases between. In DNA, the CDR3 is TGTGCCAGCAGGTTGGGCAGCTACACTGAAGCTTTCTTT. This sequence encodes CASRLGSYTEAFF.

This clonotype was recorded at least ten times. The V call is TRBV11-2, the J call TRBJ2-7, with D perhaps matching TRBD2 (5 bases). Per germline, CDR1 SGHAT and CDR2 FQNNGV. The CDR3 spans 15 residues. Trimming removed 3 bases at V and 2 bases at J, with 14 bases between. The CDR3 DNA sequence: TGTGCCAGCAGCTTTAGCGACGGAGATACCTACGAGCAGTACTTC. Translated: CASSFSDGDTYEQYF.

CDR3 nucleotide sequence: TGTGCCAGCAGTTACTCGGGAATTCTGGCGCAGTACTTC. Translating it yields CASSYSGILAQYF. The rearrangement uses TRBV6-2 or TRBV6-3 and TRBJ2-5; D gene ambiguous. The CDR3 spans 13 residues. Trimming stripped 0 bases from V and 11 bases from J, with 13 bases between. In germline, CDR1 is MNHEY, CDR2 SVGEGT.

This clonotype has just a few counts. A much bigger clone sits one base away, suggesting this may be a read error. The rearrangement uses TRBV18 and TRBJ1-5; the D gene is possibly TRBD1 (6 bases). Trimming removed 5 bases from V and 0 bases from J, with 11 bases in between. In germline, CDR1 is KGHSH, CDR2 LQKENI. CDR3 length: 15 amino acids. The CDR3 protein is CASSEQGSSNQPQHF. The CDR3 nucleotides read TGTGCCAGCTCAGAACAGGGTAGTAGCAATCAGCCCCAGCATTTT.

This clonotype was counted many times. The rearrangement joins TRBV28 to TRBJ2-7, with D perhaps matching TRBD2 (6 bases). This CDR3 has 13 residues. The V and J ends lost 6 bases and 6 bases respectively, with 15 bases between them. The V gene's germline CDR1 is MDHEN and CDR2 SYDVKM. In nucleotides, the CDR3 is TGTGCCAGCAGCCTGGGACTTTCCGCCGAGCAGTACTTC. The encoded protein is CASSLGLSAEQYF.

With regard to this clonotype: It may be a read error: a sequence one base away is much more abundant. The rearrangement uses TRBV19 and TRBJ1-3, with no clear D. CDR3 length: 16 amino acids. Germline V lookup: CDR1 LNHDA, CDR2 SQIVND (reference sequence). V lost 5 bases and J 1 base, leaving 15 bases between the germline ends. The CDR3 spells CASSSLSIGSGNTIYF. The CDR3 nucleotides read TGTGCCAGTAGTTCTCTTTCAATCGGTTCTGGAAACACCATATATTTT. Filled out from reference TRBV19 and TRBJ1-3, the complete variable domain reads DGGITQSPKYLFRKEGQNVTLSCEQNLNHDAMYWYRQDPGQGLRLIYYSQIVNDFQKGDIAEGYSVSREKKESFPLTVTSAQKNPTAFYLCASSSLSIGSGNTIYFGEGSWLTVV.

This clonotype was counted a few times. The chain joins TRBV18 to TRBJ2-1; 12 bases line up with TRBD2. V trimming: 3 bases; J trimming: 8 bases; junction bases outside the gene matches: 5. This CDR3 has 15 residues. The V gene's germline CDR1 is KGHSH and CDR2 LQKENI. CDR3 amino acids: CASSPKLAGGDEQFF. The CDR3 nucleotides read TGTGCCAGCTCACCGAAGCTAGCGGGAGGGGATGAGCAGTTCTTC.

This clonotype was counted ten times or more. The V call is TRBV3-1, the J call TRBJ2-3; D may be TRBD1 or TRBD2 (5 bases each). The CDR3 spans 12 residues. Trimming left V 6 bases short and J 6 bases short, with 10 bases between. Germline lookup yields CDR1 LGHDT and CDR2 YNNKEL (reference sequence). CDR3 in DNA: TGTGCCAGCAGTGTAGGGACCGATACGCAGTATTTT. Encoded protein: CASSVGTDTQYF.

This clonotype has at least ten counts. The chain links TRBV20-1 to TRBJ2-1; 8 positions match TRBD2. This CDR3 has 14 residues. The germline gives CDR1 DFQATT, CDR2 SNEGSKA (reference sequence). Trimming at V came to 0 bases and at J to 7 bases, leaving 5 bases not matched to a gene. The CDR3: CSARDGTRVNEQFF. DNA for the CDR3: TGCAGTGCTAGAGATGGGACTAGGGTAAATGAGCAGTTCTTC.

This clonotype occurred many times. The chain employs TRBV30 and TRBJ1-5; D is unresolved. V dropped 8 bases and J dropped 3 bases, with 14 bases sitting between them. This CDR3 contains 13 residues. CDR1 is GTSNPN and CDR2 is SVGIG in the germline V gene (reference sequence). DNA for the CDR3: TGTGCCGCCCGGGGAGGGTACAATCAGCCCCAGCATTTT. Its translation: CAARGGYNQPQHF. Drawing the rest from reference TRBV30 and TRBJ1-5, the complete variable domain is SQTIHQWPATLVQPVGSPLSLECTVEGTSNPNLYWYRQAAGRGLQLLFYSVGIGQISSEVPQNLSASRPQDRQFILSSKKLLLSDSGFYLCAARGGYNQPQHFGDGTRLSIL.

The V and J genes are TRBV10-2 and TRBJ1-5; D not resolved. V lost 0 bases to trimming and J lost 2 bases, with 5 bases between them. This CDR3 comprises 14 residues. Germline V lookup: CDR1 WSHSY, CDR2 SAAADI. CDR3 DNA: TGCGCCAGCAGTGAGTCTTGGGGCAATCAGCCCCAGCATTTT. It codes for CASSESWGNQPQHF.

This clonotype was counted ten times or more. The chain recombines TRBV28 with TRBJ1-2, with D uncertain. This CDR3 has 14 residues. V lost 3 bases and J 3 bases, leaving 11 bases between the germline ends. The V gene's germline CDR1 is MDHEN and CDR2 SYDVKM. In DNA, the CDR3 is TGTGCCAGCAGTTTTTTATCGGGGTACTATGGCTACACCTTC. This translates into CASSFLSGYYGYTF.

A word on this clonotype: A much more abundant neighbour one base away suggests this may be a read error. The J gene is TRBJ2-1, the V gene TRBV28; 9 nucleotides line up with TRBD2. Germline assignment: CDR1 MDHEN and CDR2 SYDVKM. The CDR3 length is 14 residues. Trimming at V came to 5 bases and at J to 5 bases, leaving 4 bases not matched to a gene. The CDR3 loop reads CASSRLAGNNEQFF. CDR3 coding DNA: TGTGCCAGCAGTAGGCTAGCGGGGAACAATGAGCAGTTCTTC.

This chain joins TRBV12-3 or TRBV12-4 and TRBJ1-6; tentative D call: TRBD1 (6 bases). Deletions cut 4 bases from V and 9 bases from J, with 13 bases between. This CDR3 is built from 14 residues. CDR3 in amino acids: CASSSGDGGSPLHF. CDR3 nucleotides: TGTGCCAGCAGTTCAGGGGACGGAGGTTCACCCCTCCACTTT.

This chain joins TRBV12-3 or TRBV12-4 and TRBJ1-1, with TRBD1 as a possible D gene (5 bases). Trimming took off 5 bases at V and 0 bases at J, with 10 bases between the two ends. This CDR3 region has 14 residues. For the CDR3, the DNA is TGTGCCAGCAGTACTGTGACAGTGAACACTGAAGCTTTCTTT. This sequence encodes CASSTVTVNTEAFF.

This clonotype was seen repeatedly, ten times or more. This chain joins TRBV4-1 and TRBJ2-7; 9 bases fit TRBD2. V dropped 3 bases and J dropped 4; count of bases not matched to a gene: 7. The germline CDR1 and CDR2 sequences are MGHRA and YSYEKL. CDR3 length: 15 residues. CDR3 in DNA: TGCGCCAGCAGCCAGTTTGGACTAGCGAAGTACGAGCAGTACTTC. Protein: CASSQFGLAKYEQYF.

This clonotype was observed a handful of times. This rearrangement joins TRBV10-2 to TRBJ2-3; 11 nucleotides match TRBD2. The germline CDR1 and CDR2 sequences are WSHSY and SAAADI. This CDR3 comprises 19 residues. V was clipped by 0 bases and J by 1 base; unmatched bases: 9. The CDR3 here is CASSESGVAGGIGTDTQYF. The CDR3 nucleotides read TGCGCCAGCAGTGAGTCGGGGGTAGCGGGAGGGATCGGCACAGATACGCAGTATTTT.

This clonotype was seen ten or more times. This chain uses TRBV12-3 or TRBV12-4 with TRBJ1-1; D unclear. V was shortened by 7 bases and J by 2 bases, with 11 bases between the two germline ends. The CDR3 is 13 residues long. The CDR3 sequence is CASTARTNTEAFF. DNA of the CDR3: TGTGCCAGCACCGCCAGGACCAACACTGAAGCTTTCTTT.